The 9 T cell receptor beta chains presented below share a single source sample, sequenced in a study of human T cells and chemical hapten exposure. Each CDR3 protein gets one entry after TCRdb re-called the RACE reads with MiXCR. This table has about 190,000 distinct CDR3 sequences, 24% appearing once. Time point noted: patch test 3, about 24 weeks after DPC sensitization. Treatment: therapeutic diphenylcyclopropenone sensitization with weekly scalp DPC. The input for sequencing was whole blood, taken in connection with sensitization to the hapten diphenylcyclopropenone (DPC). These receptor sequences come from a woman between 40 and 50 years old with alopecia areata. Some clones in this sample may be carry-over from other donors' samples.

This clonotype has only a few counts. This rearrangement joins TRBV27 to TRBJ2-3; either TRBD1 or TRBD2 may supply D (5 bases each). V was cut by 1 base and J by 1 base, with 9 bases left in between. The CDR3 sequence is 15 residues long. Germline V gene lookup returns CDR1 MNHEY and CDR2 SMNVEV (reference sequence). In nucleotides, the CDR3 is TGTGCCAGCAGTTTATTTAGGGGAGGCACAGATACGCAGTATTTT. Its protein is CASSLFRGGTDTQYF.

The chain uses TRBV4-3 and TRBJ2-1; D is ambiguous. V dropped 1 base and J dropped 0 bases, with 7 bases sitting between them. Germline values: CDR1 LGHNA, CDR2 YSLEER. This CDR3 has 15 residues. As DNA, the CDR3 is TGCGCCAGCAGCCAAGTAGTAAGCTCCTACAATGAGCAGTTCTTC. It is translated as CASSQVVSSYNEQFF.

The chain joins TRBV7-9 to TRBJ1-1, with a possible D match to TRBD1 (5 bases). The CDR3 spans 17 residues. The germline CDR1 and CDR2 sequences are SEHNR and FQNEAQ (reference sequence). The germline V and J ends were trimmed by 1 base and 5 bases, with 20 bases remaining between them. DNA of the CDR3: TGTGCCAGCAGCTTAGTGGGGGAAGGGGCCAGGGAGACTGAAGCTTTCTTT. It encodes CASSLVGEGARETEAFF.

Of note for this clonotype: At one boundary the junction diverges from the germline segment, which might be a read error. CDR3 sequence: CASSEGRAGANALTF. The DNA for the CDR3 is TGTGCCAGCAGTGAAGGGCGGGCTGGGGCCAACGCCCTGACTTTC. This chain joins TRBV6-1 and TRBJ2-6; D possibly uses TRBD1 or TRBD2 (5 bases each). The CDR3 covers 15 residues. Germline CDR1 and CDR2: MNHNS and SASEGT.

This clonotype has a handful of counts. This chain uses TRBV7-2 with TRBJ2-4; D uncertain. Between the trimmed V and J ends, which lost 0 bases and 6 bases, there was a span of 9 bases. The CDR3 has 14 residues. CDR1 is SGHTA and CDR2 is FQGNSA in the germline V gene. The CDR3 DNA is TGTGCCAGCAGCTTAGCGTATTCAGGAAACATTCAGTACTTC. Its translation: CASSLAYSGNIQYF.

The chain combines TRBV9 with TRBJ1-1; D ambiguous. V was clipped by 0 bases and J by 7 bases, with 10 bases between them. CDR1 and CDR2 (germline): SGDLS, YYNGEE. The CDR3 spans 13 residues. The CDR3 reads CASSVAGSGEAFF. The CDR3 nucleotides are TGTGCCAGCAGCGTAGCCGGGTCCGGTGAAGCTTTCTTT.

The V call is TRBV12-3 or TRBV12-4, the J call TRBJ2-1; 8 bases map to TRBD2. The CDR3 runs to 15 residues. Trimming took 5 bases from V and 5 from J; bases not matched to a gene: 8. CDR3 region: CASSIGRAGNNEQFF. CDR3 coding DNA: TGTGCCAGCAGTATCGGGAGGGCCGGGAACAATGAGCAGTTCTTC.

This sequence joins TRBV30 and TRBJ1-5; D call uncertain. The CDR3 totals 19 residues. Germline assignment: CDR1 GTSNPN and CDR2 SVGIG (reference sequence). V shed 3 bases and J shed 3 bases, with 27 bases lying between them. In nucleotides, the CDR3 is TGTGCCTGGAGCGCAATTGGGTTTAGCCCGTCCGCCGACAATCAGCCCCAGCATTTT. Protein sequence: CAWSAIGFSPSADNQPQHF.

This clonotype was seen ten or more times. The CDR3 here is CASSQALEGADTQYF. DNA for the CDR3: TGCGCCAGCAGCCAAGCCCTCGAGGGGGCAGATACGCAGTATTTT. The chain recombines TRBV4-3 with TRBJ2-3, with D possibly TRBD1 on 6 matching bases. The CDR3 consists of 15 residues. The V and J ends lost 1 base and 4 bases respectively, with 12 bases between them. Germline lookup yields CDR1 LGHNA and CDR2 YSLEER.